The 11 T cell receptor beta chains in this list originate from one sample, sequenced in a study of human CD8 memory T cell subsets. Classification as TPEX applied to CCR7+ PD-1+ TIGIT+ early memory CD8+ T cells bearing exhausted-like traits. Making the TCR beta libraries relied on UMI-labeled 5' RACE. TCRdb re-called the 5' RACE reads; every CDR3 protein appears as one record, without DNA. The sample features about 8,800 distinct CDR3 sequences, with over 12% in its top ten. Sequencing used CD8+ T cells from PBMCs. The receptors come from a human donor in good health.

The V call is TRBV7-8, the J call TRBJ2-1; TCRdb gives TRBD1 as the D gene, but with no DNA this cannot be confirmed. Germline CDR1 is SGHVS and CDR2 is FQNEAQ. The CDR3 is made up of 17 amino acids. This CDR3 reads CASSLAPGGGSYNEQFF. Supplemented by reference TRBV7-8 and TRBJ2-1, the full variable domain reads GAGVSQSPRYKVAKRGQDVALRCDPISGHVSLFWYQQALGQGPEFLTYFQNEAQLDKSGLPSDRFFAERPEGSVSTLKIQRTQQEDSAVYLCASSLAPGGGSYNEQFFGPGTRLTVL.

This chain uses TRBV3-1 with TRBJ2-7; TCRdb picks TRBD2, but there is no DNA to check that call. Germline-derived CDR1 and CDR2 are LGHDT and YNNKEL (reference sequence). The CDR3 is 15 amino acids. CDR3 protein: CASRPAGGLPDEQYF.

V and J are TRBV7-3 and TRBJ2-7; the TCRdb call, TRBD1, lacks DNA for checking. The CDR3 has 14 residues. Germline CDR1 is SGHTA and CDR2 is FQGTGA. The CDR3 sequence: CASSFGDGPYEQYF. The whole variable domain, remainder taken from reference TRBV7-3 and TRBJ2-7, is GAGVSQTPSNKVTEKGKYVELRCDPISGHTALYWYRQSLGQGPEFLIYFQGTGAADDSGLPNDRFFAVRPEGSVSTLKIQRTERGDSAVYLCASSFGDGPYEQYFGPGTRLTVT.

V and J are TRBV4-1 and TRBJ1-2; with no DNA, the TCRdb D assignment of TRBD1 cannot be verified. CDR3 length equals 20 residues. CDR1 is MGHRA, CDR2 YSYEKL, per germline. This CDR3 is CASSLLSDSLGTGDNYGYTF.

The J gene is TRBJ2-5, the V gene TRBV28; the TRBD2 assignment by TCRdb is unverifiable without DNA. Germline V gene lookup returns CDR1 MDHEN and CDR2 SYDVKM. The CDR3 totals 15 residues. CDR3 region: CASNRLAGEGETQYF. Combining the CDR3 with reference TRBV28 and TRBJ2-5 gives the whole variable domain DVKVTQSSRYLVKRTGEKVFLECVQDMDHENMFWYRQDPGLGLRLIYFSYDVKMKEKGDIPEGYSVSREKKERFSLILESASTNQTSMYLCASNRLAGEGETQYFGPGTRLLVL.

The chain combines TRBV5-1 with TRBJ2-1; lacking DNA, the TRBD1 call made by TCRdb goes unchecked. Germline V gives CDR1 SGHRS, CDR2 YFSETQ. This CDR3 spans 16 amino acids. The CDR3 protein is CASSSDRGWSYNEQFF.

The chain links TRBV5-1 to TRBJ2-3; TCRdb reports TRBD2, a call that lacks DNA to check it against. The CDR3 loop spans 15 amino acids. The germline CDR1 and CDR2 sequences are SGHRS and YFSETQ. This chain's CDR3 is CASRKTSGSTDTQYF.

The chain couples TRBV7-6 to TRBJ2-7. In germline, CDR1 is SGHVS, CDR2 FNYEAQ. This CDR3 region has 14 residues. This CDR3 reads CASSLVSSGYEQYF.

The CDR3 sequence is CASSQDNEAFF. This chain connects TRBV27 to TRBJ1-1. Germline V gives CDR1 MNHEY, CDR2 SMNVEV (reference sequence). The CDR3 covers 11 residues.

The chain has TRBV11-2 and TRBJ2-7. The CDR3 spans 14 residues. Germline CDR1 SGHAT, CDR2 FQNNGV. CDR3 sequence: CASSFDWTPYEQYF.

V usage is TRBV5-1 and J usage is TRBJ2-7; with no DNA, the TCRdb D assignment of TRBD1 cannot be verified. Germline V lookup: CDR1 SGHRS, CDR2 YFSETQ. The CDR3 has 17 amino acids. The CDR3 reads CASSWGSRDRGSYEQYF.